The following is a T cell receptor (beta chain) sequence with its context. The sample originates from a study of cytomegalovirus exposure and HLA in healthy donors. The CDR3 covers 13 residues. V gave up 9 bases and J gave up 4 bases, with 13 bases separating them. The germline CDR1 and CDR2 sequences are SNHLY and FYNNEI. The PCR employed 60 Vbeta primers together with 13 Jbeta primers. Produced via immunoSEQ multiplex PCR; TCRdb's table is partial and in-frame only. The data show under 200,000 clones, around 80% seen once. The source is a man between 35 and 55 years old in good health and CMV-seronegative. This sequence joins TRBV2 and TRBJ2-1, with D possibly being TRBD2 (6 bases). The sample comprised PBMCs. CDR3 sequence (DNA): TGTGCCAGTAACCGGGACTCTTACAATGAGCAGTTCTTC. This sequence encodes CASNRDSYNEQFF.